The next 26 T cell receptor beta chains were all read from a single sample in a study of cytomegalovirus exposure and HLA in healthy donors. The PCR employed 60 Vbeta primers together with 13 Jbeta primers. Using immunoSEQ multiplex PCR, the repertoire was profiled, and TCRdb retains in-frame clones only, with some absent. Here the sample spans more than 100,000 clones, roughly three quarters being singletons. Sequenced: PBMCs. The source of these receptors is a woman aged 18-29 years in good health and CMV-seronegative.

The chain uses TRBV18 and TRBJ2-7, with 7 bases identical to TRBD2. This CDR3 contains 15 residues. The junction had 14 bases not matched to a gene; V was cut back by 6 bases and J by 6 bases. Germline values: CDR1 KGHSH, CDR2 LQKENI. CDR3 protein: CASSPEGRASPEQYF. In DNA, the CDR3 is TGTGCCAGCTCCCCTGAGGGGAGGGCCTCCCCCGAGCAGTACTTC. The complete variable domain, with remaining parts taken from reference TRBV18 and TRBJ2-7, reads NAGVMQNPRHLVRRRGQEARLRCSPMKGHSHVYWYRQLPEEGLKFMVYLQKENIIDESGMPKERFSAEFPKEGPSILRIQQVVRGDSAAYFCASSPEGRASPEQYFGPGTRLTVT.

The V gene is TRBV6-1, the J gene TRBJ2-7; weak D call: TRBD1 (6 bases). This CDR3 has 13 residues. Per germline, CDR1 MNHNS and CDR2 SASEGT. V lost 6 bases and J lost 4, with 13 bases in between. CDR3 bases: TGTGCCAGCAGACCCGGACAGCTTTACGAGCAGTACTTC. Its translation: CASRPGQLYEQYF.

J is TRBJ1-2 and V is TRBV6-1; 10 bases line up with TRBD1. The germline V gene has CDR1 MNHNS and CDR2 SASEGT. V was pared by 7 bases and J by 8 bases, with 7 bases of the junction left unmatched. CDR3 length: 13 residues. Here the CDR3 DNA reads TGTGCCAGCATTAGACAGGGGGCCCACGGCTACACCTTC. Amino acid sequence: CASIRQGAHGYTF.

The chain combines TRBV7-9 with TRBJ2-2, with D possibly being TRBD2 (5 bases). The CDR3 loop spans 13 amino acids. The germline V and J ends were trimmed by 3 bases and 5 bases, with 7 bases remaining between them. From germline, CDR1 is SEHNR and CDR2 FQNEAQ (reference sequence). This chain's CDR3 is CASSLTGTGELFF. The CDR3 DNA follows: TGTGCCAGCAGCTTGACGGGGACCGGGGAGCTGTTTTTT.

This chain joins TRBV29-1 and TRBJ1-1, with 11 bases lining up with TRBD1. Germline assignment: CDR1 SQVTM and CDR2 ANQGSEA. CDR3 length: 16 amino acids. J was trimmed by 4 bases and V by 2 bases; bases with no gene match: 9. This CDR3 is CSVEFGQGAGGTEAFF. The CDR3 region has the DNA TGCAGCGTTGAATTCGGACAGGGGGCGGGTGGCACTGAAGCTTTCTTT.

Here the CDR3 reads CASSYGLAGGETQYF. CDR3 coding DNA: TGTGCCAGCAGCTACGGACTAGCGGGGGGAGAGACCCAGTACTTC. The chain recombines TRBV5-6 with TRBJ2-5, with 14 bases identical to TRBD2. Trimming removed 3 bases from V and 4 bases from J; junction bases left unmatched: 2. Germline CDR1 reads SGHDT; CDR2 reads YYEEEE. The CDR3 length is 15 residues.

This chain uses TRBV5-1 with TRBJ2-7; D is unresolved. This CDR3 spans 12 amino acids. Trimming took 0 bases from V and 9 from J, leaving 10 bases between them. Germline values: CDR1 SGHRS, CDR2 YFSETQ. The CDR3 region is CASSLGAGRQYF. In DNA, the CDR3 is TGCGCCAGCAGCTTGGGCGCAGGTCGGCAGTACTTC.

This chain joins TRBV6-1 and TRBJ1-1; D is unclear. Trimming stripped 4 bases from V and 0 bases from J, with 15 bases between. Germline lookup yields CDR1 MNHNS and CDR2 SASEGT. This CDR3 spans 16 amino acids. Here the CDR3 reads CASSAPEGKLNTEAFF. The CDR3 bases are TGTGCCAGCAGTGCACCTGAGGGTAAATTGAACACTGAAGCTTTCTTT.

The rearrangement uses TRBV7-9 and TRBJ2-1; 9 bases match TRBD2. The CDR3 extends over 14 amino acids. The germline V gene has CDR1 SEHNR and CDR2 FQNEAQ (reference sequence). The junction had 4 bases not matched to a gene; V was cut back by 1 base and J by 9 bases. The CDR3 DNA reads as TGTGCCAGCAGCTTAGTTGCGGGAGGGCTTGAGCAGTTCTTC. Translation: CASSLVAGGLEQFF. Supplemented by reference TRBV7-9 and TRBJ2-1, the full variable domain reads DTGVSQNPRHKITKRGQNVTFRCDPISEHNRLYWYRQTLGQGPEFLTYFQNEAQLEKSRLLSDRFSAERPKGSFSTLEIQRTEQGDSAMYLCASSLVAGGLEQFFGPGTRLTVL.

The V call is TRBV6-5, the J call TRBJ1-4; 10 bases match TRBD1. The CDR3 contains 15 residues. CDR1 is MNHEY, CDR2 SVGAGI, per germline. V shed 5 bases, J shed 8 bases, and the junction held 8 bases outside the gene matches. The DNA of the CDR3 is TGTGCCAGCAGTCCTACCGGGACAGGGGTGGAAAAACTGTTTTTT. Amino acids: CASSPTGTGVEKLFF.

The chain uses TRBV2 and TRBJ1-5; D not certain. Per the germline V gene, CDR1 is SNHLY and CDR2 is FYNNEI. CDR3 size: 13 residues. V lost 7 bases to trimming and J lost 5 bases, with 12 bases between them. The CDR3: CASTSEVDQPQHF. In DNA form, the CDR3 reads TGTGCCAGCACCTCGGAGGTTGATCAGCCCCAGCATTTT.

This clone was seen only a few times. The chain links TRBV19 to TRBJ2-3; 15 bases are shared with TRBD2. Germline V CDR1 and CDR2: LNHDA, SQIVND (reference sequence). The CDR3 extends over 17 amino acids. V lost 5 bases, J lost 3 bases, and 6 bases stayed unmatched. CDR3 sequence reads: CASSAPGLAGGTDTQYF. CDR3 in DNA: TGTGCCAGTAGTGCCCCGGGACTAGCGGGAGGAACAGATACGCAGTATTTT. The variable domain in full, completed from reference TRBV19 and TRBJ2-3, reads DGGITQSPKYLFRKEGQNVTLSCEQNLNHDAMYWYRQDPGQGLRLIYYSQIVNDFQKGDIAEGYSVSREKKESFPLTVTSAQKNPTAFYLCASSAPGLAGGTDTQYFGPGTRLTVL.

The rearrangement uses TRBV5-4 and TRBJ2-3; 8 bases fit TRBD2. Germline loops: CDR1 SGHNT, CDR2 YYREEE (reference sequence). J was trimmed by 3 bases and V by 6 bases; bases with no gene match: 9. This CDR3 has 15 residues. The CDR3 coding sequence is TGTGCCAGCATCCCGGGAGGGCGCGATACAGATACGCAGTATTTT. It is translated as CASIPGGRDTDTQYF.

In its sample, this clone was seen a few times. CDR3 region: CASSGPGLAGDTQYF. The CDR3 DNA is TGTGCCAGCAGTGGACCGGGACTAGCCGGAGATACGCAGTATTTT. The chain employs TRBV27 and TRBJ2-3; TRBD2 aligns across 9 bases. CDR1 is MNHEY and CDR2 is SMNVEV in the germline V gene (reference sequence). V shed 5 bases and J 5 bases; nucleotides not matched to a gene: 8. CDR3 size: 15 residues.

The V call is TRBV27, the J call TRBJ1-2, with 9 positions matching TRBD1. V was clipped by 6 bases and J by 6 bases; unmatched bases: 17. CDR3 length: 17 amino acids. Germline CDR1 MNHEY, CDR2 SMNVEV (reference sequence). The CDR3 loop is CASREIPYRDRADGYTF. The CDR3 coding sequence is TGTGCCAGCAGGGAGATTCCTTACCGGGACAGGGCTGATGGCTACACCTTC.

This chain's CDR3 is CSASGGRDTEAFF. In DNA, the CDR3 is TGCAGCGCCTCAGGGGGCCGGGACACTGAAGCTTTCTTT. This sequence joins TRBV29-1 and TRBJ1-1; the match to TRBD1 covers 8 bases. Germline V CDR1 and CDR2: SQVTM, ANQGSEA. The CDR3 loop spans 13 amino acids. With 7 bases clipped from V and 3 bases from J, the junction kept 7 bases outside the gene matches.

The rearrangement links TRBV19 to TRBJ1-1; 8 positions match TRBD1. V was clipped by 6 bases and J by 6 bases; unmatched bases: 18. CDR1 LNHDA and CDR2 SQIVND come from the germline V gene (reference sequence). The CDR3 is 17 amino acids. CDR3 loop: CASRPERDRGPMAEAFF. The CDR3 DNA follows: TGTGCCAGTAGACCAGAGCGAGACAGGGGTCCTATGGCTGAAGCTTTCTTT.

V is TRBV11-2 and J is TRBJ1-2, with TRBD1 identical over 8 bases. CDR3 size: 16 residues. Germline trimming cut 5 bases from V and 1 base from J; bases unmatched to any gene: 9. The V gene's germline CDR1 is SGHAT and CDR2 FQNNGV. The CDR3, as DNA: TGTGCCAGCAGCCACTTGACAGGGGAGGTTAACTATGGCTACACCTTC. Amino acid sequence: CASSHLTGEVNYGYTF.

The chain links TRBV30 to TRBJ1-6; TRBD1 matches 8 bases. There are 13 residues in the CDR3. CDR1 and CDR2 (germline): GTSNPN, SVGIG (reference sequence). After removal of 4 bases from V and 10 bases from J, the junction contained 6 bases not matched to a gene. The CDR3 DNA follows: TGTGCCTGGACCGGACAGGGAAGCTCACCCCTCCACTTT. Translation gives CAWTGQGSSPLHF. Supplemented by reference TRBV30 and TRBJ1-6, the full variable domain reads SQTIHQWPATLVQPVGSPLSLECTVEGTSNPNLYWYRQAAGRGLQLLFYSVGIGQISSEVPQNLSASRPQDRQFILSSKKLLLSDSGFYLCAWTGQGSSPLHFGNGTRLTVT.

The rearrangement links TRBV7-9 to TRBJ2-5, with TRBD1 matching over 7 bases. CDR1 and CDR2 (germline): SEHNR, FQNEAQ (reference sequence). The CDR3 spans 15 residues. Trimming removed 3 bases from V and 5 bases from J; junction bases left unmatched: 9. Written as DNA, the CDR3 is TGTGCCAGCAGCTTGAGAGTAGGGGGCCTTGAGACCCAGTACTTC. Translating it yields CASSLRVGGLETQYF.

This chain joins TRBV12-5 and TRBJ1-5; D gene uncertain. Trimming pared 0 bases from V and 5 bases from J, leaving 11 bases between. Germline V gene sequence: CDR1 LGHNT, CDR2 FRNRAP. CDR3 length equals 15 residues. The CDR3 coding sequence is TGTGCTAGTGGTTTGGTACTAGGTGTTCATCAGCCCCAGCATTTT. This gives the protein CASGLVLGVHQPQHF.

The rearrangement joins TRBV30 to TRBJ2-5; D uncertain. Germline CDR1 reads GTSNPN; CDR2 reads SVGIG (reference sequence). CDR3 length equals 16 residues. V gave up 2 bases and J gave up 4 bases, with 20 bases separating them. This chain's CDR3 is CAWSLSRLQIRETQYF. DNA for the CDR3: TGTGCCTGGAGTCTCTCGCGGCTCCAAATACGAGAGACCCAGTACTTC.

A remark on this clone: A read error may account for a junction end that differs from germline. The chain has TRBV30 and TRBJ1-2; TRBD1 matches 11 bases. The CDR3 is made up of 11 amino acids. The germline CDR1 and CDR2 sequences are GTSNPN and SVGIG (reference sequence). CDR3 protein: CAWGTGGGYNF. DNA for the CDR3: TGTGCCTGGGGGACAGGGGGTGGCTACAACTTC.

Only a few counts were recorded for this clone. The rearrangement uses TRBV6-5 and TRBJ2-1, with a weak D call TRBD1 (5 bases). The CDR3 length is 11 residues. Germline lookup yields CDR1 MNHEY and CDR2 SVGAGI. Trimming removed 1 base at V and 14 bases at J, with 9 bases between. CDR3 residues: CASSYWGSEFF. CDR3 DNA: TGTGCCAGCAGTTACTGGGGCAGCGAGTTCTTC.

This chain uses TRBV15 with TRBJ2-7; D gene uncertain. V dropped 1 base and J dropped 2 bases, with 12 bases sitting between them. The CDR3 runs 15 residues. Germline CDR1 reads LNHNV; CDR2 reads YYDKDF (reference sequence). The CDR3 loop is CATSRGPEPAYEQYF. CDR3 DNA sequence: TGTGCCACCAGCAGAGGTCCGGAGCCGGCCTACGAGCAGTACTTC.

The V and J genes are TRBV10-3 and TRBJ2-3; 7 bases align to TRBD2. The CDR3 has 14 amino acids. V lost 6 bases, J lost 2 bases, and 5 bases stayed unmatched. The germline V gene encodes CDR1 ENHRY and CDR2 SYGVKD. In DNA, the CDR3 is TGTGCCATCAGACCAGCGGGGACCACAGATACGCAGTATTTT. Protein sequence: CAIRPAGTTDTQYF.